These 12 T cell receptor beta chains came from one sample sequenced in a study of T cell responses to AZD1222 COVID-19 vaccine. Clones were sequenced by immunoSEQ multiplex PCR, and TCRdb holds only the in-frame ones, with some missing. The sample consists of fewer than 150,000 clones, 88% of them appearing once. This specimen was peripheral blood, taken on day 0 of AZD1222 vaccination. The receptors shown here come from an adult in good health.

The genes are TRBV18 and TRBJ1-4; 8 nucleotides line up with TRBD1. The J segment lost 7 bases and the V segment lost 0 bases, leaving 7 bases of the junction unmatched. The CDR3 runs to 16 residues. CDR1 is KGHSH and CDR2 is LQKENI in the germline V gene. The CDR3 nucleotides read TGTGCCAGCTCACCACCGAGGACAGGGTCCAGTGAAAAACTGTTTTTT. Protein product: CASSPPRTGSSEKLFF.

The CDR3 region is CASSPPDNQPQHF. For the CDR3, the DNA is TGTGCCAGCAGTCCCCCAGACAATCAGCCCCAGCATTTT. The chain couples TRBV12-3 or TRBV12-4 to TRBJ1-5, with no clear D. The length of the CDR3 is 13 residues. Trimming took off 5 bases at V and 3 bases at J, with 8 bases between the two ends.

The chain links TRBV19 to TRBJ1-6, with 7 bases that match TRBD1. This CDR3 spans 14 amino acids. The germline CDR1 and CDR2 sequences are LNHDA and SQIVND (reference sequence). V lost 7 bases, J lost 4 bases, and 4 bases stayed unmatched. Here the CDR3 reads CASKETGYNSPLHF. In nucleotides, the CDR3 is TGTGCCAGTAAGGAGACAGGGTATAATTCACCCCTCCACTTT. The full variable domain, completed using reference TRBV19 and TRBJ1-6, is DGGITQSPKYLFRKEGQNVTLSCEQNLNHDAMYWYRQDPGQGLRLIYYSQIVNDFQKGDIAEGYSVSREKKESFPLTVTSAQKNPTAFYLCASKETGYNSPLHFGNGTRLTVT.

The chain recombines TRBV2 with TRBJ1-6; D gene ambiguous. Germline CDR1 SNHLY, CDR2 FYNNEI. V lost 6 bases and J lost 19, with 16 bases in between. The CDR3 spans 11 residues. In DNA form, the CDR3 reads TGTGCCAGCAGCTATCTACTGTTTGGGCACTTT. Translation gives CASSYLLFGHF.

The genes are TRBV5-4 and TRBJ2-5; no clear D gene. Deletions cut 2 bases from V and 0 bases from J, with 2 bases between. The CDR3 consists of 12 residues. Germline V lookup: CDR1 SGHNT, CDR2 YYREEE (reference sequence). CDR3 residues: CASSFHQETQYF. CDR3 nucleotide sequence: TGTGCCAGCAGCTTTCACCAAGAGACCCAGTACTTC.

The chain joins TRBV6-4 to TRBJ2-7; 7 bases are shared with TRBD2. The V gene's germline CDR1 is MRHNA and CDR2 SNTAGT. V lost 3 bases and J lost 4; bases outside the gene matches: 6. The CDR3 has 14 residues. The CDR3 protein is CASSDGRDGYEQYF. CDR3 coding DNA: TGTGCCAGCAGTGATGGGAGGGACGGGTACGAGCAGTACTTC.

The chain is built from TRBV11-3 and TRBJ2-2, with no clear D. The CDR3 loop spans 13 amino acids. Germline CDR1 SGHNT, CDR2 YENEEA. The ends were cut back, 3 bases at V and 7 bases at J, with 9 bases in the middle. Written as DNA, the CDR3 is TGTGCCAGCAGCTTTGATTGGAGCGGGGAGCTGTTTTTT. Its protein product is CASSFDWSGELFF.

The V gene is TRBV3-1 (or the pseudogene TRBV3-2), the J gene TRBJ2-7, with D possibly matching TRBD2 (5 bases). CDR3 size: 13 residues. The V gene lost 5 bases and the J gene lost 3 bases, with 11 bases spanning the gap. CDR1 is LGHDT, CDR2 YNNKEL, per germline (reference sequence). CDR3 nucleotides: TGTGCCAGCAGCGGGCTAGGGAGCTACGAGCAGTACTTC. Translating gives CASSGLGSYEQYF.

The CDR3 DNA follows: TGTGCCAGTTCCCCCAGGGGACTCTACGAGCAGTACTTC. Translation: CASSPRGLYEQYF. The chain links TRBV19 to TRBJ2-7, with D possibly being TRBD1 or TRBD2 (6 bases each). Germline V CDR1 and CDR2: LNHDA, SQIVND (reference sequence). This CDR3 is 13 amino acids long. Trimming took off 8 bases at V and 3 bases at J, with 14 bases between the two ends.

The chain links TRBV7-6 to TRBJ1-2; TRBD1 matches at 8 bases. The germline V gene encodes CDR1 SGHVS and CDR2 FNYEAQ. The CDR3 has 15 amino acids. Germline trimming cut 2 bases from V and 5 bases from J; bases unmatched to any gene: 7. In DNA, the CDR3 is TGTGCCAGCAGCTTATCCCAGGGGGCATGGTATGGCTACACCTTC. It translates to CASSLSQGAWYGYTF.

This rearrangement joins TRBV7-9 to TRBJ2-7; 9 bases are shared with TRBD1. CDR1 and CDR2 from the germline V gene are SEHNR and FQNEAQ (reference sequence). The CDR3 loop spans 17 amino acids. J gave up 5 bases and V 3 bases, and 14 bases lay outside the gene matches. The DNA of the CDR3 is TGTGCCAGCAGCTTCCGACGGGGACAGGGAATTTTAAACGAGCAGTACTTC. Protein product: CASSFRRGQGILNEQYF. Full variable domain (missing parts from reference TRBV7-9 and TRBJ2-7): DTGVSQNPRHKITKRGQNVTFRCDPISEHNRLYWYRQTLGQGPEFLTYFQNEAQLEKSRLLSDRFSAERPKGSFSTLEIQRTEQGDSAMYLCASSFRRGQGILNEQYFGPGTRLTVT.

This clone was observed a handful of times. V gene TRBV4-1 combines with J gene TRBJ2-7, with a weak D call TRBD2 (6 bases). The germline gives CDR1 MGHRA, CDR2 YSYEKL. The V end lost 1 base, the J end lost 0 bases, and 10 bases lay between the germline ends. CDR3 length equals 15 residues. DNA for the CDR3: TGCGCCAGCAGCCAAGGAAGGGAGGACTCCTACGAGCAGTACTTC. It is translated as CASSQGREDSYEQYF.